This record looks at one TCR beta chain sequence and its context. This clone was recorded only once. There is no known antigen for this receptor. The input lacks base qualities; no much larger clone sits a single base away. These data originate in a study of a mutant IDH1 vaccine in newly diagnosed glioma (dated by TCRdb to the early 2020s). For context, the study as a whole: Across visits V03 through V10, patients got a total of eight vaccinations, given in weeks 1, 3, 5, 7, 11, 15, 19 and 23. Vaccination started 4-6 weeks after radiotherapy alone, or was given together with temozolomide cycles in the groups whose treatment included chemotherapy. Of the roughly 33 treated patients, approximately 62% were male and around 40% were female, and the mean age was 40.4 years. Before enrollment, patients had received standard therapy of radiotherapy alone, temozolomide alone, or radiochemotherapy with temozolomide; most received the combination. Peripheral blood was collected at six visits: V03 (baseline), V05, V07, V10, V12 and V13. For exploratory analyses, approximately 23 treated patients had longitudinal TCRB deep sequencing done wherever samples were available.

The sample's time point label is to be understood as: week 11, during vaccination. A 20-mer mutant IDH1 peptide at 300 micrograms in Montanide made up each vaccine dose, which was injected subcutaneously together with topical imiquimod. Newly diagnosed WHO grade 3 or 4 IDH1-mutant astrocytomas showing loss of nuclear ATRX were present in the donors. The samples were drawn from NOA16, a multicentre, single-arm, open-label phase I trial in Germany that tested a mutant IDH1 peptide vaccine in humans for the first time. The DNeasy Blood and Tissue Kit was used to extract genomic DNA from EDTA blood for TCRB sequencing. The library was prepared using the immunoSEQ multiplex PCR assay. The hsTCRB Kit was used according to the manufacturer's protocol to amplify rearranged TCR beta chain sequences. Sequencing of TCRB libraries was carried out on an Illumina MiSeq. Per the authors' processing: The proprietary platform of the kit vendor was used for demultiplexing, trimming and gene mapping. TCRdb holds this immuneACCESS table with in-frame rearrangements only. Some clones are missing; in checked studies, unresolved V genes explain under half, and the rest has no known cause. V, J and clone size are those of that table, while D and trimming were read from the DNA. This sample lists about 62,000 clones; about nine tenths were detected once. The ten biggest clones cover 1.9% of the sample.

Paper-wide results and their limitations: Across multiple MHC alleles, vaccine-induced immune responses were seen in 93.3% of patients. PBMC samples for TCRB deep sequencing were selected based on availability. Changes in the top peripheral T cell clonotypes picked up by TCRB sequencing did not appear to be linked to pseudoprogression. The authors noted that analyses of patient blood samples could not be reproduced because of sample limitations.

The TCR sequence derives from a man in his forties with glioma. The sequencing here drew on PBMCs, taken from a glioma patient whose treatment included an IDH1 peptide vaccine.

The CDR3 reads as follows: CASSSQRRTQYF. The bases read TGTGCCAGCAGTTCTCAGAGGCGTACGCAGTATTTT. The chain links TRBV28 with TRBJ2-3; a confident D gene designation cannot be given. CDR1 and CDR2 were assigned from the germline V gene as MDHEN and SYDVKM. The CDR3 contains 12 residues, cysteine and phenylalanine counted. Just CDR3 DNA is preserved here, 36 bases in frame from base 1. Cut back by 4 bases and 8 bases, the V and J ends lie 10 bases apart.